The present TCR beta chain was sequenced within a study of OX40 agonist ivuxolimab in advanced cancers. Background on the study: Patients assigned to dose escalation were diagnosed with hepatocellular carcinoma, melanoma, renal cell or head and neck cancer.

Findings and limits, study-wide: CD8+ T cells were the subset that, on average, had more expanded clones than CD4+. At 0.1 to 3.0 mg/kg, CD4+ and CD8+ blood T cells expanded clonally by week 6.

CDR1 SNHLY and CDR2 FYNNEI come from the germline V gene. The CDR3 extends over 15 amino acids. V gave up 5 bases and J gave up 5 bases; unmatched junction bases: 8. About this clone itself: The antigen is undetermined.

Here immunoSEQ multiplex PCR was the method, and the copy in TCRdb shows in-frame clones only, minus some. Of around 60,000 clones listed, 84% are singletons. The rearrangement links TRBV2 to TRBJ2-2, with 7 bases matching TRBD1. This sequence originates from an adult with an advanced solid tumor such as melanoma, head and neck, liver or kidney cancer. The sequencing here drew on CD4+ or CD8+ T cells sorted from blood, taken in a trial of the OX40 agonist ivuxolimab. CDR3 protein: CASSINRGKTGELFF. The CDR3 nucleotides are TGTGCCAGCAGTATAAACAGGGGTAAAACCGGGGAGCTGTTTTTT.